The next 15 T cell receptor beta chains were all read from a single sample in a study of blood T cells in healthy people across ages. For the second PCR, which ran for roughly 6 to 12 cycles, a sample-barcoded 5' primer and a J-beta primer mix were used. From the 5' RACE reads, TCRdb called clonotypes with MiXCR, one entry per CDR3 protein. This table holds about 580,000 distinct CDR3 sequences, more than 45% found once. The sample was blood. These receptors all come from a man aged 80 or over in good health.

Remarks on this clonotype: The junction differs from germline at one of its ends, possibly a read error. V is TRBV7-2 and J is TRBJ2-3, with D unresolved. The CDR3 runs to 14 residues. Germline V lookup: CDR1 SGHTA, CDR2 FQGNSA. CDR3 sequence (DNA): TGTGCCAGCAGCTTACTTGGAACACGAGAAACGCGGTATTTT. It translates to CASSLLGTRETRYF.

This chain uses TRBV5-1 with TRBJ2-7; D remains ambiguous. The CDR3 is 13 amino acids. Per germline, CDR1 SGHRS and CDR2 YFSETQ. Trimming stripped 0 bases from V and 4 bases from J, with 8 bases between. CDR3 bases: TGCGCCAGCAGCTTGGTACAACCGTACGAGCAGTACTTC. Translation gives CASSLVQPYEQYF.

The count of this clonotype is one. The rearrangement uses TRBV6-5 and TRBJ2-5, with TRBD2 as a possible D gene (5 bases). Trimming pared 9 bases from V and 3 bases from J, leaving 14 bases between. The length of the CDR3 is 13 residues. From germline, CDR1 is MNHEY and CDR2 SVGAGI. In DNA form, the CDR3 reads TGTGCCAGTACCGAGGTGGGAGAAGAGACCCAGTACTTC. This translates into CASTEVGEETQYF.

This sequence joins TRBV5-1 and TRBJ2-5; D tentatively fits TRBD1 or TRBD2 (5 bases each). The assigned J gene may be wrong: the sequence end matches TRBJ2-7 better. The CDR3 is 13 residues long. From germline, CDR1 is SGHRS and CDR2 YFSETQ. DNA of the CDR3: TGCGCCAGCAGCTTGGGCTGGGGGAGCGAGCAGTACTTC. As protein: CASSLGWGSEQYF.

The chain combines TRBV7-2 with TRBJ2-5; D not resolved. Between the trimmed V and J ends, which lost 5 bases and 1 base, there was a span of 14 bases. CDR1 and CDR2 (germline): SGHTA, FQGNSA. The CDR3 has 15 residues. The CDR3 loop is CASSRSTGRQETQYF. DNA of the CDR3: TGTGCCAGCAGCCGATCAACCGGGCGCCAAGAGACCCAGTACTTC.

This chain uses TRBV12-3 or TRBV12-4 with TRBJ2-4; TRBD2 matches 8 bases. With the DNA end fitting TRBJ2-7 better, the J assignment may be wrong. This CDR3 has 18 amino acids. The CDR3 DNA follows: TGTGCCAGCAGTTTAAGGACAGCCCTTACGGGAGGGCCATACGAGCAGTACTTC. Translating gives CASSLRTALTGGPYEQYF.

V and J are TRBV2 and TRBJ1-3; 8 bases map to TRBD1. V shed 3 bases and J 1 base; nucleotides not matched to a gene: 5. The germline V gene encodes CDR1 SNHLY and CDR2 FYNNEI. The CDR3 runs to 16 residues. In DNA form, the CDR3 reads TGTGCCAGCAGTGACTCCCAGGGGGCTTCTGGAAACACCATATATTTT. Protein: CASSDSQGASGNTIYF. Filled out from reference TRBV2 and TRBJ1-3, the complete variable domain reads EPEVTQTPSHQVTQMGQEVILRCVPISNHLYFYWYRQILGQKVEFLVSFYNNEISEKSEIFDDQFSVERPDGSNFTLKIRSTKLEDSAMYFCASSDSQGASGNTIYFGEGSWLTVV.

The gene calls are TRBV20-1 and TRBJ1-1; tentatively, D is TRBD1 (5 bases). In germline, CDR1 is DFQATT, CDR2 SNEGSKA (reference sequence). The V and J ends lost 5 bases and 5 bases respectively, with 9 bases between them. This CDR3 is 11 amino acids long. CDR3 region: CSAPRETEAFF. The CDR3 region has the DNA TGCAGTGCTCCCAGGGAAACTGAAGCTTTCTTT.

This clonotype was detected a few times. This rearrangement joins TRBV12-3 or TRBV12-4 to TRBJ2-5; TRBD2 matches 8 bases. The CDR3 runs to 15 residues. The trim removed 8 bases at V and 5 bases at J, leaving 13 bases unmatched. The CDR3 nucleotides are TGTGCCAGCCGACCGTCGGCGGGGGGACGGGAGACCCAGTACTTC. It specifies CASRPSAGGRETQYF.

This clonotype was picked up many times. The rearrangement uses TRBV6-5 and TRBJ2-1; TRBD1 aligns across 10 bases. CDR1 and CDR2 from the germline V gene are MNHEY and SVGAGI. The V segment lost 0 bases and the J segment 6 bases; nucleotides outside the gene matches: 5. The CDR3 runs 16 residues. CDR3 nucleotide sequence: TGTGCCAGCAGTTACTCGGTCGGGACAGGGGTCAATGAGCAGTTCTTC. As protein: CASSYSVGTGVNEQFF.

This chain uses TRBV20-1 with TRBJ1-5; 9 nucleotides align to TRBD1. The germline V gene has CDR1 DFQATT and CDR2 SNEGSKA (reference sequence). CDR3 length: 13 amino acids. Trimming removed 5 bases from V and 7 bases from J; junction bases left unmatched: 6. The CDR3 bases are TGCAGTGCTGGGACAGGGAGAGGGCAGCCCCAGCATTTT. It specifies CSAGTGRGQPQHF.

This clonotype was found once. This chain uses TRBV2 with TRBJ2-3, with 7 bases aligning to TRBD1. The germline V gene encodes CDR1 SNHLY and CDR2 FYNNEI. The ends lost 2 bases at V and 1 base at J; junction bases unmatched: 6. The length of the CDR3 is 16 residues. The DNA of the CDR3 is TGTGCCAGCAGTGAAAATGGCCAGGGGGGCACAGATACGCAGTATTTT. Translated: CASSENGQGGTDTQYF.

The chain has TRBV20-1 and TRBJ1-2; D gene uncertain. The CDR3 sequence is 13 residues long. V dropped 1 base and J dropped 4 bases, with 10 bases sitting between them. The germline V gene encodes CDR1 DFQATT and CDR2 SNEGSKA (reference sequence). CDR3 loop: CSARADVPYGYTF. CDR3 DNA: TGCAGTGCTAGAGCGGACGTACCCTATGGCTACACCTTC.

The chain recombines TRBV11-3 with TRBJ2-1, with a weak D call TRBD2 (5 bases). The V gene lost 1 base and the J gene lost 10 bases, with 14 bases spanning the gap. Per germline, CDR1 SGHNT and CDR2 YENEEA. The CDR3 has 14 residues. CDR3 coding DNA: TGTGCCAGCAGCTTAGGCGACTACCAGAGGGAGCAGTTCTTC. Its translation is CASSLGDYQREQFF.

The V call is TRBV28, the J call TRBJ2-1, with D possibly TRBD1 on 6 matching bases. Germline CDR1 is MDHEN and CDR2 is SYDVKM. The CDR3 is 12 residues long. The V end lost 6 bases, the J end lost 10 bases, and 13 bases lay between the germline ends. The CDR3 reads CASSPQGPEQFF. CDR3 sequence (DNA): TGTGCCAGCAGCCCACAGGGACCGGAGCAGTTCTTC.